What follows are 10 T cell receptor beta chains derived from one specimen sequenced in a study of metastatic and nonmetastatic thyroid tumors. Ahead of thyroid surgery, no patient had received treatment of any kind. TCRdb called clones again from the PCR reads with MiXCR. The sample contains about 33,000 clones, over 15% of which appear only once. Sequenced material: blood. The receptors were gathered from a male donor with papillary thyroid cancer or a benign thyroid nodule (not recorded which). Some clones in this sample may be carry-over from other donors' samples.

This chain links TRBV3-1 with TRBJ2-3; 8 nucleotides line up with TRBD2. V shed 4 bases, J shed 1 base, and the junction held 7 bases outside the gene matches. This CDR3 is 16 amino acids long. The germline V gene has CDR1 LGHDT and CDR2 YNNKEL (reference sequence). The CDR3, as DNA: TGTGCCAGCAGCCCAGGGACGGGACTAGGCACAGATACGCAGTATTTT. It encodes CASSPGTGLGTDTQYF.

This clone was detected many times. The chain recombines TRBV18 with TRBJ2-1; D might be TRBD2 (5 bases). Germline V gives CDR1 KGHSH, CDR2 LQKENI. This CDR3 region has 15 residues. V shed 0 bases and J shed 5 bases, with 11 bases lying between them. The CDR3 loop is CASSPPTGGNNEQFF. As DNA, the CDR3 is TGTGCCAGCTCACCACCAACCGGAGGCAACAATGAGCAGTTCTTC.

In its sample, this clone was seen many times. The chain employs TRBV5-1 and TRBJ2-7, with TRBD1 identical over 7 bases. CDR1 is SGHRS, CDR2 YFSETQ, per germline. V lost 0 bases, J lost 2 bases, and 5 bases stayed unmatched. The CDR3 has 15 amino acids. The CDR3 sequence is CASSLATGVTYEQYF. The CDR3 bases are TGCGCCAGCAGCTTGGCCACAGGGGTAACCTACGAGCAGTACTTC.

This clone came up a few times. A read error may be the cause here, since a much bigger clone is one base away. At the DNA level, this CDR3 is encoded by other sequences in the same sample as well. V is TRBV20-1 and J is TRBJ1-1, with TRBD1 as a possible D gene (6 bases). Germline V gene lookup returns CDR1 DFQATT and CDR2 SNEGSKA (reference sequence). The CDR3 has 14 amino acids. For the CDR3, the DNA is TGCAGTGCTTACCTTACAGGGCTGGGCACTGAGGCTTTCTTT. Its protein is CSAYLTGLGTEAFF.

The rearrangement links TRBV20-1 to TRBJ2-7; TRBD1 or TRBD2 may be the D gene (6 bases each). Trimming took 3 bases from V and 3 from J, leaving 12 bases between them. The germline V gene has CDR1 DFQATT and CDR2 SNEGSKA (reference sequence). The CDR3 is made up of 13 amino acids. CDR3 sequence (DNA): TGCAGTGCTAGTACGGGGGCTAACTACGAGCAGTACTTC. It codes for CSASTGANYEQYF.

This clone has a count of ten or more. The chain has TRBV7-8 and TRBJ1-1; D ambiguous. Germline-derived CDR1 and CDR2 are SGHVS and FQNEAQ. V lost 1 base to trimming and J lost 1 base, with 10 bases between them. The CDR3 is 15 residues long. CDR3 loop: CASSLDISKNTEAFF. For the CDR3, the DNA is TGTGCCAGCAGCTTAGATATCAGTAAGAACACTGAAGCTTTCTTT.

This clone rates as medium-sized. The V gene is TRBV28, the J gene TRBJ2-7; 14 bases line up with TRBD2. Germline assignment: CDR1 MDHEN and CDR2 SYDVKM. The CDR3 extends over 17 amino acids. V was clipped by 8 bases and J by 6 bases; unmatched bases: 15. In DNA, the CDR3 is TGTGCCAGCCCCGGGACAGAGACTAGCGGGAGGGTTCGCGAGCAGTACTTC. Protein product: CASPGTETSGRVREQYF.

The chain is built from TRBV29-1 and TRBJ2-7, with 8 bases matching TRBD1. J was trimmed by 0 bases and V by 6 bases; bases with no gene match: 10. This CDR3 spans 15 amino acids. CDR1 is SQVTM and CDR2 is ANQGSEA in the germline V gene. In nucleotides, the CDR3 is TGCAGCGTCTCCGGACAGGGAATATTCTCCTACGAGCAGTACTTC. Encoded protein: CSVSGQGIFSYEQYF.

This clone was counted many times. CDR3 nucleotides: TGTGCCAGCAGCCTGGATCTGACCGGGACTTCCTACGAGCAGTACTTC. It codes for CASSLDLTGTSYEQYF. The genes are TRBV5-5 and TRBJ2-7; TRBD2 is a possible D gene (6 bases). CDR1 SGHKS and CDR2 YYEKEE come from the germline V gene (reference sequence). V gave up 4 bases and J gave up 1 base, with 18 bases separating them. This CDR3 contains 16 residues.

This chain links TRBV11-2 with TRBJ2-7; D tentatively reads TRBD1 or TRBD2 (5 bases each). CDR1 SGHAT and CDR2 FQNNGV come from the germline V gene. This CDR3 is built from 12 residues. The ends were cut back, 4 bases at V and 7 bases at J, with 11 bases in the middle. The CDR3 nucleotides are TGTGCCAGCAGCTCACTTTGGGGGGAGCAGTACTTC. This translates into CASSSLWGEQYF.